Presented here are 21 T cell receptor delta chains from one specimen sequenced in a study of gamma delta lymphoproliferative disorders and STAT genes. Sequencing used genomic DNA taken from PBMCs of patients and controls. TCRdb redid the clone calls on the multiplex PCR reads with CATT. Here the sample spans several thousand delta-chain clones, less than 1.2% being singletons. The specimen was blood. These receptors were taken from a human donor in good health.

This clone has a handful of counts. The chain is built from TRDV2 and TRDJ1, with a weak D call TRDD3 (6 bases). Per germline, CDR1 GEAIGNYY and CDR2 EKD. Trimming pared 0 bases from V and 1 base from J, leaving 23 bases between. There are 19 residues in the CDR3. The CDR3 region has the DNA TGTGCCTGTGACACCGTGGGGGGTTCTTCCCGCGTATCCACCGATAAACTCATCTTT. This codes for CACDTVGGSSRVSTDKLIF.

In this sample, this clone turned up a few times. The protein TCRdb gives is from a much larger clone and does not agree with this DNA's translation at residue 13, likely a read error; the protein shown here comes from the DNA. The J gene is TRDJ3, the V gene TRDV2; TRDD3 aligns across 10 bases. CDR3 size: 19 residues. Per germline, CDR1 GEAIGNYY and CDR2 EKD. The CDR3 DNA sequence: TGTGCCTGTGACATACTGGGGGATCCGAGCTCCTGGGGCACCCGACAGATGTTTTTC. Translated: CACDILGDPSSWGTRQMFF.

This clone qualifies as large (0.1 to 1%). The sample carries other DNA sequences with the same CDR3. The chain carries TRDV2 and TRDJ1; the match to TRDD3 covers 7 bases. The junction had 12 bases not matched to a gene; V was cut back by 5 bases and J by 4 bases. CDR1 is GEAIGNYY, CDR2 EKD, per germline. This CDR3 spans 15 amino acids. The CDR3 DNA reads as TGTGCCTGTGGTGTTGGGCGAGGGATACACGATAAACTCATCTTT. As protein: CACGVGRGIHDKLIF.

This clone has more than one count but fewer than ten. TCRdb shows a much larger clone's protein in place of this DNA's translation, and the two differ at residue 4, likely through a read error; the protein shown is translated from the DNA. The rearrangement links TRDV1 to TRDJ1; no clear D. The CDR3 length is 21 residues. Germline CDR1 and CDR2: TSWWSYY and QGS. Written as DNA, the CDR3 is TGTGCTCTTGAGGAACTAGTCGACTTCTTGAGTCTAGGACTGTACACCGATAAACTCATCTTT. Encoded protein: CALEELVDFLSLGLYTDKLIF.

This clone was seen only a few times. This DNA's translation and the protein TCRdb lists, from a much larger clone, do not match at residue 6, likely due to a read error; the protein shown is translated from the DNA. This sequence joins TRDV2 and TRDJ1; tentatively, D is TRDD3 (5 bases). The CDR3 spans 17 residues. From germline, CDR1 is GEAIGNYY and CDR2 EKD. V lost 0 bases, J lost 0 bases, and 16 bases lay in between. In DNA form, the CDR3 reads TGTGCCTGTGACACCGCTTCACCCGTGGGGTACACCGATAAACTCATCTTT. This sequence encodes CACDTASPVGYTDKLIF.

As regards this clone: The TCRdb protein comes from a much larger clone and disagrees with this DNA's translation at residue 7, likely due to a read error; the protein given here is derived from the DNA. V and J are TRDV2 and TRDJ1; TRDD3 agrees at 7 bases. There are 17 residues in the CDR3. CDR1 is GEAIGNYY, CDR2 EKD, per germline. Unmatched junction bases numbered 14, after V lost 5 bases and J lost 0 bases. The CDR3 bases are TGTGCCTGTGTAGGCCTGGAGGATACGCAGTACACCGATAAACTCATCTTT. Protein product: CACVGLEDTQYTDKLIF.

This clone came up a few times. This likely traces to a read error, being one base from a far larger clone. The sample carries other DNA sequences with the same CDR3. The V call is TRDV2, the J call TRDJ1; D might be TRDD3 (6 bases). From germline, CDR1 is GEAIGNYY and CDR2 EKD. The CDR3 consists of 19 residues. V was clipped by 0 bases and J by 1 base, with 23 bases between them. As DNA, the CDR3 is TGTGCCTGTGACACCGTTGGGGGGTACGCTTCCCCTTCCACCGATAAACTCATCTTT. This encodes CACDTVGGYASPSTDKLIF.

This clone was seen more than once but under ten times. A far larger clone lies a single base away; this is likely a read error. Additional DNA sequences in this sample encode the identical CDR3. This chain links TRDV2 with TRDJ1, with TRDD3 identical over 9 bases. The germline V gene encodes CDR1 GEAIGNYY and CDR2 EKD. The CDR3 is 17 residues long. The trim removed 0 bases at V and 1 base at J, leaving 8 bases unmatched. The CDR3 spells CACDTVGGDTRTDKLIF. CDR3 coding DNA: TGTGCCTGTGACACCGTTGGGGGGGATACACGCACCGATAAACTCATCTTT.

This clone has only a few counts. A single base is all that separates this from a far larger clone, so a read error is likely. The sample has other DNA sequences that encode this CDR3 too. The chain has TRDV1 and TRDJ1; D could derive from TRDD2 or TRDD3 (5 bases each). Germline loops: CDR1 TSWWSYY, CDR2 QGS. The CDR3 sequence is 24 residues long. V gave up 5 bases and J gave up 0 bases, with 40 bases separating them. CDR3 sequence reads: CALGPLLAFLLPRTLGPHTDKLIF. For the CDR3, the DNA is TGTGCTCTTGGGCCCCTACTGGCCTTCTTACTACCACGCACTCTCGGGCCCCACACCGATAAACTCATCTTT.

This clone appeared a few times. The protein that TCRdb holds for this DNA derives from a much larger clone and differs from the translated DNA at residue 8, which likely indicates a read error; the protein shown here is translated from the DNA. This chain links TRDV1 with TRDJ1, with 8 bases lining up with TRDD3. Germline values: CDR1 TSWWSYY, CDR2 QGS. V dropped 2 bases and J dropped 1; count of bases not matched to a gene: 21. The CDR3 has 21 amino acids. CDR3 DNA sequence: TGTGCTCTTGGGGAAATAGGTGTTAAGCTGGGGGAGAACGCGGGCACCGATAAACTCATCTTT. Protein product: CALGEIGVKLGENAGTDKLIF.

This clone was seen a few times. A read error likely explains this, since a far larger clone differs by one base. The chain uses TRDV2 and TRDJ3; 8 bases fit TRDD3. Germline V gene lookup returns CDR1 GEAIGNYY and CDR2 EKD. The CDR3 has 20 amino acids. J lost 0 bases, V lost 3 bases, and 12 bases had no gene match. Written as DNA, the CDR3 is TGTGCCTGTGACGCCCCGGATGGGGGATCTCGCTCCTGGGACACCCGACAGATGTTTTTC. Translated: CACDAPDGGSRSWDTRQMFF.

This clone was counted between two and nine times. TCRdb lists the protein of a much larger clone for this DNA, which differs at residue 12, so this is likely a read error; the protein given here is translated from the DNA itself. CDR3 nucleotides: TGTGCCTGTGACCCCATCTGGACTGGGGGATACGGCACCGATAAACTCATCTTT. Translating it yields CACDPIWTGGYGTDKLIF. The gene calls are TRDV2 and TRDJ1; 13 bases agree with TRDD3. The CDR3 has 18 amino acids. Germline V lookup: CDR1 GEAIGNYY, CDR2 EKD. V shed 3 bases, J shed 1 base, and the junction held 10 bases outside the gene matches.

The chain uses TRDV1 and TRDJ1; 13 bases map to TRDD3. From germline, CDR1 is TSWWSYY and CDR2 QGS. The trim removed 2 bases at V and 1 base at J, leaving 19 bases unmatched. This CDR3 contains 22 residues. The CDR3 DNA is TGTGCTCTTGGGGAATGGACCGATCATTACTGGGGGATACGCGGTCTCACCGATAAACTCATCTTT. Its protein product is CALGEWTDHYWGIRGLTDKLIF.

This clone has more than one count but fewer than ten. This likely traces to a read error, being one base from a far larger clone. Other DNA sequences within the sample encode an identical CDR3. This chain uses TRDV2 with TRDJ3, with 7 bases identical to TRDD3. This CDR3 region has 18 residues. CDR1 and CDR2 (germline): GEAIGNYY, EKD. The CDR3 protein is CACDTVLGGTWDTRQMFF. The CDR3 nucleotides read TGTGCCTGTGACACCGTGCTGGGGGGGACCTGGGATACCCGACAGATGTTTTTC.

With regard to this clone: With a far larger clone one base away, a read error is the likely cause. Other DNA sequences in the same sample also yield this CDR3. This chain links TRDV1 with TRDJ1; TRDD3 aligns across 13 bases. CDR1 and CDR2 (germline): TSWWSYY, QGS. This CDR3 comprises 22 residues. The V gene end was trimmed by 1 base and the J gene end by 5 bases; junction bases not matched to a gene: 22. The CDR3 protein is CALGEPPPFPFTGGYGRDKLIF. The CDR3 DNA is TGTGCTCTTGGGGAACCCCCCCCCTTCCCGTTTACTGGGGGATACGGCAGGGATAAACTCATCTTT.

With respect to this clone: A far larger clone lies a single base away; this is likely a read error. Other nucleotide sequences in the sample specify the same CDR3. The chain recombines TRDV2 with TRDJ1; TRDD3 agrees at 8 bases. Germline V gene sequence: CDR1 GEAIGNYY, CDR2 EKD. The CDR3 has 16 residues. CDR3 DNA sequence: TGCGCCTGTGACACTATTACTGGGGGCCAAGAGAATAAACTCATCTTT. Amino acids: CACDTITGGQENKLIF.

Turning to this clone: It is likely a read error: a sequence one base away is far more abundant. This chain uses TRDV1 with TRDJ1; 13 bases line up with TRDD3. J lost 5 bases, V lost 1 base, and 22 bases had no gene match. The CDR3 has 22 residues. Per the germline V gene, CDR1 is TSWWSYY and CDR2 is QGS. CDR3 sequence (DNA): TGTGCTCTTGGGGAACCCCCCCCCTTCCCGTTTACTGGGGGATACGGCGGAGATAAACTCATCTTT. This codes for CALGEPPPFPFTGGYGGDKLIF.

On this clone itself: A far larger clone is just one base off, so this is likely a read error. The sample carries other DNA sequences with the same CDR3. The chain uses TRDV2 and TRDJ3; 11 bases agree with TRDD3. Germline assignment: CDR1 GEAIGNYY and CDR2 EKD. The CDR3 is 18 residues long. CDR3 amino acids: CACDMGDTYSWDTRQMFF. The CDR3 DNA reads TGTGCTTGTGACATGGGGGATACGTACTCCTGGGACACCCGACAGATGTTTTTC.

This clone was picked up a small number of times. A far bigger clonotype differs at one base, so this is likely a read error. The chain is built from TRDV1 and TRDJ1; 13 bases line up with TRDD3. CDR3 length: 22 amino acids. Germline-derived CDR1 and CDR2 are TSWWSYY and QGS. With 1 base clipped from V and 5 bases from J, the junction kept 22 bases outside the gene matches. This CDR3 reads CALGEPPPFPLTGGYGRDKLIF. CDR3 DNA sequence: TGTGCTCTTGGGGAACCCCCCCCCTTCCCGCTTACTGGGGGATACGGCAGAGATAAACTCATCTTT.

Notes on this clone: A read error likely explains this, since a far larger clone differs by one base. V usage is TRDV2 and J usage is TRDJ1; 13 bases agree with TRDD3. Germline loops: CDR1 GEAIGNYY, CDR2 EKD. The CDR3 is 20 residues long. V was clipped by 8 bases and J by 0 bases; unmatched bases: 20. CDR3 region: CASHSLGDTRRRYDTDKLIF. As DNA, the CDR3 is TGTGCCTCCCACTCACTGGGGGATACGCGTCGTAGATATGACACCGATAAACTCATCTTT.

Comments on this clone: This DNA's translation differs at residue 14 from TCRdb's protein, which comes from a much larger clone; a read error is likely, and the protein shown is translated from the DNA. The chain links TRDV2 to TRDJ3; 12 nucleotides match TRDD3. Germline values: CDR1 GEAIGNYY, CDR2 EKD. CDR3 length equals 21 residues. The DNA for the CDR3 is TGTGCCTGTGACACCGCGACTACTGGGGGATACAGCTCCGGGGACACCCGACAGATGTTTTTC. Translated, it gives CACDTATTGGYSSGDTRQMFF.